This TCR beta chain comes out of a study of shared clonotypes between healthy human individuals (dated by TCRdb to 2019 to 2021). Background on the whole study: The cohort comprised a couple of women and a few men aged 18 to 49 years. For each donor, CD4 naive and CD4 memory were each run on three plates, CD8 naive on two plates, and CD8 memory on one plate. The study deeply sequenced blood TCR repertoires of several healthy adults to estimate repertoire size and the extent of clonotype sharing between individuals. Different laboratories and diverse techniques were used to prepare libraries and sequence TCR repertoires, to increase sequencing depth and limit assay-specific biases. Leukapheresis yielded between about 0.85 and 10 billion PBMCs per donor.

For the CD8 naive samples, CD45RO-negative cells were positively selected for CCR7, yielding a CD45RA+CCR7+ population from which TemRA cells were excluded. The donors were healthy, HIV-negative adults who had no recently reported acute infections or vaccinations. All donors were Caucasian adults living in Nashville, Tennessee, USA. Blood was obtained by leukapheresis, after which PBMCs were separated by Ficoll-Histopaque density gradient centrifugation and cryopreserved in liquid nitrogen vapor phase. Analytical flow cytometry was used to check the purity and quantity of every magnetically sorted T cell population. From each sorted fraction, genomic DNA was isolated and quantified by UV absorbance on a Nanodrop 2000c. Of note for this clone: The specificity of this receptor is unknown. No much larger clonotype is one base removed from it; base qualities were not supplied.

Overall study outcomes, separate from this receptor: Compared with non-shared clonotypes, clonotypes shared by all four sorted-subset donors had higher generation probabilities. Sampling was restricted to blood, and TCR repertoires in tissues likely differ from the TCR repertoires found in blood. Pairwise subsampling indicated that sequencing depth was expected to affect the degree of clonotype sharing among donors. Incomplete sequencing was indicated by rarefaction of sorted-subset datasets, despite the large sequencing depth. Estimated clonotype richness was generally larger for naive than for memory subsets. Because the study included a small number of donors, the genetic and exposure-history diversity represented was limited. Across several donors, 5% to 6% of naive CD4, 3.5% of naive CD8, around 2.1% of memory CD4, and under 0.45% of memory CD8 clonotypes were shared.

Using the deep immunoSEQ assay, TCR CDR3 regions were amplified from genomic DNA by multiplex PCR. Genomic DNA extracted from each cell subset was distributed evenly over all wells of several immunoSEQ 96-well plates, and each plate served as one replicate. For sorted subsets, around 0.2 ug of genomic DNA, equivalent to 30,000 or so T cell genomes, went into each replicate PCR. Purified libraries were quantified with a Qubit 3.0 fluorometer, sized on a Bioanalyzer 2100, and re-quantified with the KAPA Library Quantification kit. Every immunoSEQ 96-well plate was sequenced on a separate single-read 150-cycle Illumina NextSeq 550 flow cell. The published analysis was carried out like this. Because only junctional sequences without quality scores were contained in the immunoSEQ output, filtering matching that applied to full-length reads could not be performed. To assign V/J genes and CDR3, sequences were annotated using PyIR, a Python wrapper for IgBLAST v1.9, with IMGT germline references. Any read was removed if the V/J assignment was weak (E-value above 1e-6), the CDR3 was missing, or the read contained stop codons, out-of-frame junctions, or ambiguous translated residues. V3J clonotypes were defined as sequences sharing an identical inferred V gene, J gene, and CDR3 amino acid sequence. To compute the percentage overlap between repertoires, the number of shared unique clonotypes was divided by the size of the smaller repertoire. RTK rarefaction, the Chao1 estimator, and Recon v2.1 estimates of unobserved clonotypes were used to assess repertoire richness. OLGA was used to compute generation probabilities for all TCRbeta clonotypes that the gDNA method yielded from several donors. TCRdb limited this immuneACCESS table to in-frame rearrangements with V and J called. A share of clones is missing; checked studies link under half to unresolved V genes, and the rest is unexplained. D and trimming come from the DNA, and the V and J calls and clone size come from that table. The sample yields about 2.1 million clones; just under 95% were counted once. More than 1.5% of the sample rests with the top ten.

The CDR3 contains 12 residues, cysteine and phenylalanine counted. Only the CDR3 DNA stays, 36 bases, in frame from base 1. The germline V gene yields MNHEY for CDR1 and SVGAGI for CDR2. Deletion took 6 bases off V and 7 bases off J, with a span of 10 bases between the germline ends. The chain was built from TRBV6-5 and TRBJ2-1; there is no confident call for the D gene. This receptor was obtained from a young man in good health. Some clones in this sample may be carry-over from other donors' samples. The sequencing sample was made of naive CD8+ T cells from PBMCs. Reading the label with the study, this specimen's cell subset or site is: CD45RA+CCR7+. The CDR3 region: CASRRLGNEQFF. The DNA sequence is given as TGTGCCAGCAGACGATTAGGAAATGAGCAGTTCTTC.